This T cell receptor beta chain was identified during a study of blood T cell repertoires in COVID-19. Germline CDR1 LNHDA, CDR2 SQIVND (reference sequence). Trimming at V came to 8 bases and at J to 5 bases, leaving 17 bases not matched to a gene. This CDR3 is built from 17 residues. This clone was recorded once. Sequencing was performed with immunoSEQ multiplex PCR; in TCRdb, only in-frame clones are kept and a portion is missing. The data contain approximately 470,000 clones, approximately 86% of them singletons. This receptor was identified in a woman between 18 and 29 years old who had recovered from COVID-19. Sequenced sample: PBMCs or T cells enriched from blood (not recorded which). V usage is TRBV19 and J usage is TRBJ2-2; 7 bases align to TRBD2. The CDR3 DNA reads TGTGCCAGTTGTCAAACCTACTACAGCGGGGAGACCGGGGAGCTGTTTTTT. It translates to CASCQTYYSGETGELFF.